A selection of T cell receptor beta chains follows, all from one sample in a study of OX40 agonist ivuxolimab in advanced cancers. Assay used: immunoSEQ multiplex PCR; TCRdb lists only in-frame clones, some missing. The sample holds approximately 66,000 clones, 88% seen once. Here the sequenced sample was CD4+ or CD8+ T cells sorted from blood, taken in a trial of the OX40 agonist ivuxolimab. The source is an adult with an advanced solid tumor such as melanoma, head and neck, liver or kidney cancer. Both conserved end residues are part of each CDR3. D genes are given only for firm matches. The size field is filled for only some rows; it gives once, few, many or a size class.

TRBV18,TRBJ1-1,-,TRBD1,TGTGCCAGCTCGCTCGACAGGGCAATGGCTTTCTTT,CASSLDRAMAFF
TRBV9,TRBJ1-2,-,-,TGTGCCAGCAGCGTAGTGAGCGAAGGTGGCTACACCTTC,CASSVVSEGGYTF
TRBV25-1,TRBJ1-1,-,-,TGTGCCAGCCGATTACTGATGAACACTGAAGCTTTCTTT,CASRLLMNTEAFF
TRBV4-1,TRBJ2-1,-,TRBD2,TGCGCCAGCAGCCAACACAGCGGGGGGACCTACAATGAGCAGTTCTTC,CASSQHSGGTYNEQFF
TRBV18,TRBJ2-2,-,TRBD1,TGTGCCAGCTCTCTGACAGGGGAGAACACCGGGGAGCTGTTTTTT,CASSLTGENTGELFF
TRBV9,TRBJ1-4,-,TRBD1,TGTGCCAGCAGCGTCGCGGACAGGGTGAGCGAAAAACTGTTTTTT,CASSVADRVSEKLFF
TRBV25-1,TRBJ2-1,-,TRBD2,TGTGCCACCGGCGGGGAGCGGGGGGACTACAATGAGCAGTTCTTC,CATGGERGDYNEQFF
TRBV5-1,TRBJ1-1,once,-,TGCGCCAGCAGAGAGGGGAGCTCAAACACTGAAGCTTTCTTT,CASREGSSNTEAFF
TRBV28,TRBJ1-1,-,TRBD1,TGTGCCAGCAGAGAAACAGGGGGCTCCGAAGCTTTCTTT,CASRETGGSEAFF
TRBV7-2,TRBJ2-3,-,-,TGTGCCAGCAGCTTAGATAGTAGCACAGATACGCAGTATTTT,CASSLDSSTDTQYF
TRBV10-1,TRBJ2-3,-,TRBD2,TGCGCCAGCAGTAGGACTAGCGGGGACGAGAAAGATACGCAGTATTTT,CASSRTSGDEKDTQYF
TRBV2,TRBJ2-1,-,-,TGTGCCGGCTCGTGGACACGGGACAATGAGCAGTTCTTC,CAGSWTRDNEQFF
TRBV7-7,TRBJ2-1,-,-,TGTGCCAGCAGCTTGGATAGGACTAACAATGAGCAGTTCTTC,CASSLDRTNNEQFF
TRBV29-1,TRBJ1-2,once,-,TGCAGCGTTGTCCCCGGAATGGTTCACTATGGCTACACCTTC,CSVVPGMVHYGYTF
TRBV18,TRBJ1-4,once,TRBD1,TGTGCCAGCTCACCCGACAGGGAGTGGGAAAAACTGTTTTTT,CASSPDREWEKLFF
TRBV5-1,TRBJ2-7,-,-,TGCGCCAGCAGCTTGGAGGGGGAGGTCAGGTACGAGCAGTACTTC,CASSLEGEVRYEQYF
TRBV7-2,TRBJ1-6,once,-,TGTGCCAGCAGCTTAATCCTCGGCTCGTACTCACCCCTCCACTTT,CASSLILGSYSPLHF
TRBV2,TRBJ1-6,-,-,TGTGCCAGCAGTGAAACCCGGGGCCACTCAGCTAATTCACCCCTCCACTTT,CASSETRGHSANSPLHF
TRBV5-4,TRBJ2-1,-,TRBD2,TGTGCCAGCAGCGACGGACTAGCGGGGCCTAGGGAGCAGTTCTTC,CASSDGLAGPREQFF
TRBV30,TRBJ1-6,-,-,TGTGCCTGGAGTCAGGGTAATTCACCCCTCCACTTT,CAWSQGNSPLHF